The TCR beta chain under discussion was sequenced for a study of T cell responses to AZD1222 COVID-19 vaccine. Study at large: Second doses at about 4 or about 12 weeks were pooled. The study, taken as a whole, reports: Females made up more of the donors, who were largely white British, and clonal diversity may have come out too low.

The CDR3 sequence is 13 residues long. Deletions cut 2 bases from V and 8 bases from J, with 13 bases between. Germline CDR1 SGHRS, CDR2 YFSETQ. In regard to this clone: The target antigen is unknown.

Using immunoSEQ multiplex PCR, the repertoire was profiled, and TCRdb retains in-frame clones only, with some absent. The data hold about 100,000 clones, with about 86% observed a single time. The V and J genes are TRBV5-1 and TRBJ1-2; D is unresolved. This clonotype originated in an adult in good health. Sequenced material: peripheral blood, taken on day 0 of AZD1222 vaccination. CDR3 bases: TGCGCCAGCAGCTTCCGGGCGATGGAGGGCTACACCTTC. Translation gives CASSFRAMEGYTF.